What follows is one TCR beta chain and its context. What it binds is unknown. Looked up from germline, CDR1 is SGHTA and CDR2 is FQGNSA. The junction had 7 bases not matched to a gene; V was cut back by 5 bases and J by 12 bases. This CDR3 is built from 12 residues. Each sample used at least 7 million PBMCs. These data belong to a study of blood T cells in healthy people across ages. The study's findings and limits: Calculation of diversity from one million T cells yielded estimates considered to be underestimates.

Primed by a sample-barcoded 5' primer and a J-beta primer mix, a second PCR proceeded for 7 to 11 cycles. TCRdb called the 5' RACE reads again in MiXCR, with one record for every CDR3 protein. The sample lists about 1.4 million distinct CDR3 sequences; roughly 60% were seen once. The clonotype originates from a man between 18 and 29 years old in good health. Input material: blood. This sequence joins TRBV7-2 and TRBJ2-1; TRBD1 agrees at 7 bases. CDR3 DNA sequence: TGTGCCAGCAGCGAGTACAGGGGTCTGCAGTTCTTC. It is translated as CASSEYRGLQFF. Combining the CDR3 with reference TRBV7-2 and TRBJ2-1 gives the whole variable domain GAGVSQSPSNKVTEKGKDVELRCDPISGHTALYWYRQSLGQGLEFLIYFQGNSAPDKSGLPSDRFSAERTGGSVSTLTIQRTQQEDSAVYLCASSEYRGLQFFGPGTRLTVL.